A single sample gave rise to the 7 T cell receptor beta chains below, sequenced in a study of spatial heterogeneity in lung cancer. These receptors' targets are unknown. A single record per CDR3 protein comes from TCRdb applying MiXCR to the 5' RACE reads. The table records around 9,000 distinct CDR3 sequences, 4.5% of them present only once. Notes on the study in general: Mutation counts in tumors were tracked by counts of expanded intratumoral alpha and beta TCRs.

The time point: sample taken at primary tumor resection. Source: lung tumor tissue, taken at surgery. The source of these receptors is a female donor with early-stage non-small cell lung cancer.

This clonotype was seen many times. The chain joins TRBV24-1 to TRBJ2-1, with 9 positions matching TRBD2. CDR1 is KGHDR and CDR2 is SFDVKD in the germline V gene. The V and J ends lost 4 bases and 2 bases, in that order; junction bases with no gene match: 5. The CDR3 is made up of 16 amino acids. The CDR3 reads CATSDSSGATYNEQFF. Here the CDR3 DNA reads TGTGCCACCAGTGACTCTAGCGGGGCTACCTACAATGAGCAGTTCTTC.

This chain joins TRBV11-2 and TRBJ2-1; 8 bases align to TRBD2. The V and J ends lost 3 bases and 15 bases, in that order; junction bases with no gene match: 4. This CDR3 region has 11 residues. The germline V gene has CDR1 SGHAT and CDR2 FQNNGV. CDR3 in amino acids: CASSFGTSTFF. CDR3 nucleotides: TGTGCCAGCAGCTTTGGGACTAGTACGTTCTTC.

This clonotype came up many times. This may arise from a read error, as a much more abundant clone is one base away. The J gene is TRBJ1-2, the V gene TRBV7-6, with 7 bases aligning to TRBD1. The CDR3 has 13 amino acids. Germline V gene sequence: CDR1 SGHVS, CDR2 FNYEAQ. The CDR3 DNA reads TGTGCCAGCGGCTTAGGGACAGACTATGGCTACACCTTC. Protein product: CASGLGTDYGYTF.

There are many counts of this clonotype. The gene calls are TRBV25-1 and TRBJ2-1; 8 positions match TRBD1. Germline lookup yields CDR1 MGHDK and CDR2 SYGVNS. The CDR3 has 14 amino acids. Germline trimming cut 6 bases from V and 6 bases from J; bases unmatched to any gene: 7. The CDR3 DNA follows: TGTGCCAGCAGCTTTGGACAGGGAATCAATGAGCAGTTCTTC. Protein sequence: CASSFGQGINEQFF.

This clonotype came up many times. The chain has TRBV5-1 and TRBJ1-1; the D gene is possibly TRBD1 (5 bases). CDR1 and CDR2 from the germline V gene are SGHRS and YFSETQ. This CDR3 is 14 amino acids long. V shed 3 bases and J shed 1 base, with 10 bases lying between them. In nucleotides, the CDR3 is TGCGCCAGCAGCTCTGGACATCCGAACACTGAAGCTTTCTTT. Its translation: CASSSGHPNTEAFF.

This clonotype was seen at least ten times. The chain links TRBV4-1 to TRBJ2-7; 7 bases match TRBD2. Germline values: CDR1 MGHRA, CDR2 YSYEKL. The CDR3 runs 16 residues. J lost 2 bases, V lost 1 base, and 8 bases had no gene match. For the CDR3, the DNA is TGCGCCAGCAGCCAAGGCCCTACTAGCGCGACCTACGAGCAGTACTTC. Translation gives CASSQGPTSATYEQYF.

This sequence joins TRBV6-5 and TRBJ2-2; 7 nucleotides agree with TRBD2. J lost 7 bases, V lost 8 bases, and 7 bases had no gene match. The CDR3 extends over 13 amino acids. Germline CDR1 and CDR2: MNHEY and SVGAGI. The CDR3 nucleotides are TGTGCCAGCGTGGCGGGAGCGGGCGGGGAGCTGTTTTTT. This codes for CASVAGAGGELFF.